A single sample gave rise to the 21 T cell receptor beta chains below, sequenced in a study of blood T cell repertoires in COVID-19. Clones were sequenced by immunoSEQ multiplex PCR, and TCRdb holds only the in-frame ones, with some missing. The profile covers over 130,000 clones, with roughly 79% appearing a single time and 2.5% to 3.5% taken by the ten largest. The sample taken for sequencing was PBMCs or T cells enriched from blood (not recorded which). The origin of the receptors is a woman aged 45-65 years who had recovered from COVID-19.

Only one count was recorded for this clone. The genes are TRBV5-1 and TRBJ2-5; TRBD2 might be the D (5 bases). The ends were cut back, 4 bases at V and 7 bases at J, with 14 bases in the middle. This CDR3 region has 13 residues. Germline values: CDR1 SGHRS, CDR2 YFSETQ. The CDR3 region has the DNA TGCGCCAGCAGCCGGACTGCGAGCTTGACCCAGTACTTC. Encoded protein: CASSRTASLTQYF.

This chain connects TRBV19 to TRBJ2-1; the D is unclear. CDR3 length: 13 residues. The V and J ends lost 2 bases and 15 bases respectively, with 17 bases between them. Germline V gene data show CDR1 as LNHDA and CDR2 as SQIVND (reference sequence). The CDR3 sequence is CASSIRISRHPFF. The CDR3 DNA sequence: TGTGCCAGTAGTATACGTATCTCGAGACACCCGTTCTTC.

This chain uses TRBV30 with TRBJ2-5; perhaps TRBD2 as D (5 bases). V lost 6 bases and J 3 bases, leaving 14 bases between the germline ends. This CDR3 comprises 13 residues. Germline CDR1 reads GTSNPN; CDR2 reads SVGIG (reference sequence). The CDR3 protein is CACQRDAKETQYF. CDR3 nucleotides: TGTGCCTGCCAGAGGGATGCCAAAGAGACCCAGTACTTC.

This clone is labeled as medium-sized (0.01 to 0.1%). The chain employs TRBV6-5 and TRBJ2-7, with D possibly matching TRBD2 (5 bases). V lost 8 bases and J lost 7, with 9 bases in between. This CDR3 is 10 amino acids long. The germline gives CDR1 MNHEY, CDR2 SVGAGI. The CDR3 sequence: CASGRTEQYF. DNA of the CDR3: TGTGCCAGCGGGCGGACTGAGCAGTACTTC.

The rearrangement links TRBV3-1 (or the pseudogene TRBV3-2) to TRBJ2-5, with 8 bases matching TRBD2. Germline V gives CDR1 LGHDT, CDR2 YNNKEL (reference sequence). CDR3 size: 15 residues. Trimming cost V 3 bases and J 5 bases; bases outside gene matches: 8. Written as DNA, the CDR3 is TGTGCCAGCAGCCACGCTACTAGCGGAAGTGAGACCCAGTACTTC. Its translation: CASSHATSGSETQYF.

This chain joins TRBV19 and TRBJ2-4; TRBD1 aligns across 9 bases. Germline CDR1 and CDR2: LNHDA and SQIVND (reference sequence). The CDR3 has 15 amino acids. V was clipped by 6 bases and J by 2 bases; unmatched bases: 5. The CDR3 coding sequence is TGTGCCAGTAGGGGACAGGGAGTACCCAAAAACATTCAGTACTTC. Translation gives CASRGQGVPKNIQYF.

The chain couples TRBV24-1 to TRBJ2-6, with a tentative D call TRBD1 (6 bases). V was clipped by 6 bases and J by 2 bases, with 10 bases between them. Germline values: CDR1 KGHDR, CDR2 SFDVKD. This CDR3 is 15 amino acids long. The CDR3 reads CATSHREPGANVLTF. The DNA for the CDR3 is TGTGCCACCAGTCACAGGGAACCTGGGGCCAACGTCCTGACTTTC.

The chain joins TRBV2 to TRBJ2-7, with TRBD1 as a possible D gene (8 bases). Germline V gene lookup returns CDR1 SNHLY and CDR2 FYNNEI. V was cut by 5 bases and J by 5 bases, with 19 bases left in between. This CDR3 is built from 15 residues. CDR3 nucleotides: TGTGCCAGCAGTCGGACAGGGAGGGGGTCAAACGAGCAGTACTTC. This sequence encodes CASSRTGRGSNEQYF.

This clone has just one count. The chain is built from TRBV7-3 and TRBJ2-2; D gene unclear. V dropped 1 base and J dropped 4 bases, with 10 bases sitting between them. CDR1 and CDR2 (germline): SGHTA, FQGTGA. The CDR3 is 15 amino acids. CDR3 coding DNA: TGTGCCAGCAGCTTAAGGCTAGACGGCACCGGGGAGCTGTTTTTT. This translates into CASSLRLDGTGELFF.

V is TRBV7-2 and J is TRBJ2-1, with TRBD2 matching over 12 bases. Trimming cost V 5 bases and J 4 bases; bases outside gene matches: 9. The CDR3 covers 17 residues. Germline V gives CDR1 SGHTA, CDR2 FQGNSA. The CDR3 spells CASSPMWTSGKYNEQFF. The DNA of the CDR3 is TGTGCCAGCAGCCCCATGTGGACTAGCGGGAAATACAATGAGCAGTTCTTC. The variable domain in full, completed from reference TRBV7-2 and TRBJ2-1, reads GAGVSQSPSNKVTEKGKDVELRCDPISGHTALYWYRQSLGQGLEFLIYFQGNSAPDKSGLPSDRFSAERTGGSVSTLTIQRTQQEDSAVYLCASSPMWTSGKYNEQFFGPGTRLTVL.

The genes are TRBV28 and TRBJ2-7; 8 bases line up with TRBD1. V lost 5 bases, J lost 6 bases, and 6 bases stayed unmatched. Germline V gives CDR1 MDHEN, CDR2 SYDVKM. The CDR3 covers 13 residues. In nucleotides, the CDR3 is TGTGCCAGCAGTGACAGGGGTCCCCCCGAGCAGTACTTC. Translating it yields CASSDRGPPEQYF.

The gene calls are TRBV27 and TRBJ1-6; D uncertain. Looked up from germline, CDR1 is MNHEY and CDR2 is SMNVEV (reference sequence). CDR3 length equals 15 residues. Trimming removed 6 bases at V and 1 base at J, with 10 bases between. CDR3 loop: CASSLEWSYNSPLHF. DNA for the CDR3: TGTGCCAGCAGCCTAGAATGGTCCTATAATTCACCCCTCCACTTT.

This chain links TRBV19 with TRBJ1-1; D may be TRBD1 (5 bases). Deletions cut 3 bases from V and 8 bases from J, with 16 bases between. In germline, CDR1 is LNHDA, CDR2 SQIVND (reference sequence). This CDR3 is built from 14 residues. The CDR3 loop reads CASSMGLDSKEAFF. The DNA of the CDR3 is TGTGCCAGTAGTATGGGCCTTGACAGTAAAGAAGCTTTCTTT. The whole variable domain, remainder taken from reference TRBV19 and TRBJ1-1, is DGGITQSPKYLFRKEGQNVTLSCEQNLNHDAMYWYRQDPGQGLRLIYYSQIVNDFQKGDIAEGYSVSREKKESFPLTVTSAQKNPTAFYLCASSMGLDSKEAFFGQGTRLTVV.

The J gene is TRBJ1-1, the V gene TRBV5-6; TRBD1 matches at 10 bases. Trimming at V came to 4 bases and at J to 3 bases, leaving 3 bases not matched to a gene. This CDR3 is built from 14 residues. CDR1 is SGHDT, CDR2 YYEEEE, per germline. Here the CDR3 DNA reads TGTGCCAGCAGCGGGGACAGGGGAGACACTGAAGCTTTCTTT. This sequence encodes CASSGDRGDTEAFF. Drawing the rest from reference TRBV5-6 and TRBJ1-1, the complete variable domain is DAGVTQSPTHLIKTRGQQVTLRCSPKSGHDTVSWYQQALGQGPQFIFQYYEEEERQRGNFPDRFSGHQFPNYSSELNVNALLLGDSALYLCASSGDRGDTEAFFGQGTRLTVV.

The CDR3 DNA is TGTGCCAGCAGTGAATTGGAGGGGATGGGTGCTTTCTTT. Its translation: CASSELEGMGAFF. V usage is TRBV25-1 and J usage is TRBJ1-1; possibly TRBD1 for D (5 bases). Trimming pared 1 base from V and 11 bases from J, leaving 14 bases between. This CDR3 has 13 residues. Germline V gene data show CDR1 as MGHDK and CDR2 as SYGVNS.

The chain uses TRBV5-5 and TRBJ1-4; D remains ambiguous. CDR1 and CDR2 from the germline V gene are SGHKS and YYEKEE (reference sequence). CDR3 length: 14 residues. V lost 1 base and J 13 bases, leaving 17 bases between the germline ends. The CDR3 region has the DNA TGTGCCAGCAGCTTGCGGCAGCTAGGCGAGTTACTGTTTTTT. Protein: CASSLRQLGELLFF.

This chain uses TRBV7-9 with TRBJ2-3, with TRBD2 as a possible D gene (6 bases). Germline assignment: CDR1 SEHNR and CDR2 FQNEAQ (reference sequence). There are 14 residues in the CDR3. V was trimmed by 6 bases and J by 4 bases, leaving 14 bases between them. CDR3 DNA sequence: TGTGCCAGCAGATCGGGACTCTCCCCAGATACGCAGTATTTT. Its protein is CASRSGLSPDTQYF.

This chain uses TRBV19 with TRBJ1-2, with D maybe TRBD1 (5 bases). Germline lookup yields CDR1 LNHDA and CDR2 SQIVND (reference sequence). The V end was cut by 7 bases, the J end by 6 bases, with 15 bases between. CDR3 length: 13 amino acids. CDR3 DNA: TGTGCCAGTACAAGGGGCCCAACTAATGGCTACACCTTC. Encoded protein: CASTRGPTNGYTF.

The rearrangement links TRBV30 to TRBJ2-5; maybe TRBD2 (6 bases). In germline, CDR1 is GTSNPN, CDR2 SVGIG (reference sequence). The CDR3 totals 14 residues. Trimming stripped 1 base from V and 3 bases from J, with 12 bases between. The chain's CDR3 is CAWSGGLDKETQYF. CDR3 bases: TGTGCCTGGAGTGGGGGACTGGATAAAGAGACCCAGTACTTC.

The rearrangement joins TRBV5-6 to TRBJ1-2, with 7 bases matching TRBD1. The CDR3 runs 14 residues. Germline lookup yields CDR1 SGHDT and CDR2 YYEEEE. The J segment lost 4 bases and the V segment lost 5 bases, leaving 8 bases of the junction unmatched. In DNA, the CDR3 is TGTGCCAGCAGTGGACAGGCCACCCTCTATGGCTACACCTTC. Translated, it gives CASSGQATLYGYTF.

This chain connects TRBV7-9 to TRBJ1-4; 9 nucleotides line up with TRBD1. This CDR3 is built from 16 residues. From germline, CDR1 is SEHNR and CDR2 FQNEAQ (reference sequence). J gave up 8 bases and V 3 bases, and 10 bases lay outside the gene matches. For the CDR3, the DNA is TGTGCCAGCAGCTTGACGTCGACAGGGGGTCTCGAAAAACTGTTTTTT. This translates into CASSLTSTGGLEKLFF.